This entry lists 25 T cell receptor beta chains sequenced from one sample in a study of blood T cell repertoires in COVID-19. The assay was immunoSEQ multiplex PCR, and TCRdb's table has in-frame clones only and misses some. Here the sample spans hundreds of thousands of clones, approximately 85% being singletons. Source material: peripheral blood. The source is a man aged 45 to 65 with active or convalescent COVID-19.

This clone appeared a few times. The CDR3 sequence is CASSYMEQGLPLHF. The CDR3 nucleotides are TGTGCCAGCAGTTACATGGAACAGGGGTTACCCCTCCACTTT. The gene calls are TRBV6-6 and TRBJ1-6, with 7 bases matching TRBD1. CDR3 size: 14 residues. V lost 2 bases, J lost 12 bases, and 7 bases stayed unmatched. Germline V lookup: CDR1 MNHNY, CDR2 SVGAGI (reference sequence).

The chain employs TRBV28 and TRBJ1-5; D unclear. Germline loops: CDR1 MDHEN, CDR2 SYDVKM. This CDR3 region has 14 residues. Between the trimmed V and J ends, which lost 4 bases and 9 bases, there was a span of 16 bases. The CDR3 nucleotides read TGTGCCAGCAGTTCTCTAGGTCCCGTTTGGCCCCAGCATTTT. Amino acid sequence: CASSSLGPVWPQHF.

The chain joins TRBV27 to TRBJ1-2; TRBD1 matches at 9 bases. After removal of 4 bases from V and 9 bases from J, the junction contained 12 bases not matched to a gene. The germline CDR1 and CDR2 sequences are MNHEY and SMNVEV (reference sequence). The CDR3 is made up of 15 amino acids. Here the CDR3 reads CASSSLTGGDLSYTF. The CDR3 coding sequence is TGTGCCAGCAGTTCCCTGACAGGGGGGGACCTTAGCTACACCTTC.

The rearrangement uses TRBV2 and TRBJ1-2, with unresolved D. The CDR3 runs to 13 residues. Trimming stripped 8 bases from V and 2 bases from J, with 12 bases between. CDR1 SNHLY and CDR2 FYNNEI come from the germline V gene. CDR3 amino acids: CASRVHENYGYTF. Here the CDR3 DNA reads TGTGCCAGCCGGGTCCACGAGAACTATGGCTACACCTTC.

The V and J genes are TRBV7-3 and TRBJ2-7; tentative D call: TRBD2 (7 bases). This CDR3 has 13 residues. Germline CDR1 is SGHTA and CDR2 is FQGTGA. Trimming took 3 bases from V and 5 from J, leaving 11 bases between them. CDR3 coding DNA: TGTGCCAGCAGCTTTGTAGGGGGGGACGAGCAGTACTTC. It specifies CASSFVGGDEQYF.

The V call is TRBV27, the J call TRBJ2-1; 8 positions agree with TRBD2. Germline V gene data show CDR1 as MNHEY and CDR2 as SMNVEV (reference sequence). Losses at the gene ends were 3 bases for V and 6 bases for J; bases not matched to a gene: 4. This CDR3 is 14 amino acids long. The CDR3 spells CASSFSLAGNEQFF. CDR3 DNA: TGTGCCAGCAGTTTTTCCCTAGCGGGCAATGAGCAGTTCTTC.

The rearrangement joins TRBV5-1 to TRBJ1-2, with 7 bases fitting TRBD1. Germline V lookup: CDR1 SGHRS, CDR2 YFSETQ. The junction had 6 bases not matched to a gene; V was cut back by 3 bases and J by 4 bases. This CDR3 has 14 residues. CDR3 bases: TGCGCCAGCAGCTCAAGACAGGGTGGCTATGGCTACACCTTC. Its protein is CASSSRQGGYGYTF.

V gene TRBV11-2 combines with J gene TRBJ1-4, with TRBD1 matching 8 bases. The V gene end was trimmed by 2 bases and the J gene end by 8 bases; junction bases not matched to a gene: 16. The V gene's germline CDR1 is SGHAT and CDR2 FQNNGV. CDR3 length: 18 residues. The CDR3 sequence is CASSLRRPDRGWGEKLFF. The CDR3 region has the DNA TGTGCCAGCAGCTTAAGGCGACCCGACAGGGGCTGGGGAGAAAAACTGTTTTTT.

The CDR3 DNA follows: TGTGCCAGCAGCTTGCCCGGTTTGCGGGATATTGCCGGGGAGCTGTTTTTT. Residues: CASSLPGLRDIAGELFF. The rearrangement uses TRBV7-9 and TRBJ2-2; possibly TRBD2 for D (6 bases). Germline CDR1 and CDR2: SEHNR and FQNEAQ (reference sequence). Trimming pared 3 bases from V and 6 bases from J, leaving 20 bases between. CDR3 length: 17 residues.

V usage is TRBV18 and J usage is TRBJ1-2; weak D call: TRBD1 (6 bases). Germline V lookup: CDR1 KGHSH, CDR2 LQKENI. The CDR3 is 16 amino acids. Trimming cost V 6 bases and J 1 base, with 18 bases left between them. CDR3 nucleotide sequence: TGTGCCAGCTCGATCGGACAGCTAGAACTTAACTATGGCTACACCTTC. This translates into CASSIGQLELNYGYTF.

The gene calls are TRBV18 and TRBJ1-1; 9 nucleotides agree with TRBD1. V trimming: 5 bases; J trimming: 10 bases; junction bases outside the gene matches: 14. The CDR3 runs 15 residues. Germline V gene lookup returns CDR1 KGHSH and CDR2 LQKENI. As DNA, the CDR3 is TGTGCCAGCTCAGCCGGGACAGGGAGTGTCTGGGGAGCTTTCTTT. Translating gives CASSAGTGSVWGAFF.

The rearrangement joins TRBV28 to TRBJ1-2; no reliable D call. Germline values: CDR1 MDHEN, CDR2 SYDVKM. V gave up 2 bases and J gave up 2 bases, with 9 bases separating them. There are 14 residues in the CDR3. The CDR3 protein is CASSLPAGNYGYTF. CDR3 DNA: TGTGCCAGCAGTTTACCGGCGGGAAACTATGGCTACACCTTC.

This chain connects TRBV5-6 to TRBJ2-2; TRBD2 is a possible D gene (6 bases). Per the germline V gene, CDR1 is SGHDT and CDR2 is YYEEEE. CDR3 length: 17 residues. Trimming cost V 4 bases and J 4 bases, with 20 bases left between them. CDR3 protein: CASSPPLAGKGTGELFF. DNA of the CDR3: TGTGCCAGCAGCCCACCCCTCGCGGGGAAGGGCACCGGGGAGCTGTTTTTT.

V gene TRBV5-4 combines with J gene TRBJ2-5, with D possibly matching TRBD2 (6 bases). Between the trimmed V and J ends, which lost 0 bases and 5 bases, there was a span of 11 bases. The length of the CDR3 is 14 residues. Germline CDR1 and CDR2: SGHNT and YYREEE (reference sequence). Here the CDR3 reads CASSLARDSETQYF. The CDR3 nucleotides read TGTGCCAGCAGCTTGGCCCGGGACTCCGAGACCCAGTACTTC.

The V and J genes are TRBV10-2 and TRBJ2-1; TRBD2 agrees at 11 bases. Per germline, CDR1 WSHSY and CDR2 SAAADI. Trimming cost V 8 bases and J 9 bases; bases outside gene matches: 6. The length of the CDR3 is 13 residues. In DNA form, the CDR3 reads TGCGCCAGCCAACTAGCGGGAGCCCTTGAGCAGTTCTTC. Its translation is CASQLAGALEQFF.

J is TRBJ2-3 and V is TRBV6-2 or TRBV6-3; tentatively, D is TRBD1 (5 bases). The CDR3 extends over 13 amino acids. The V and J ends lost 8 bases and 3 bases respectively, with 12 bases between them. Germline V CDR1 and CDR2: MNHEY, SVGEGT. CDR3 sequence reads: CASGWQGTDTQYF. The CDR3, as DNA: TGTGCCAGCGGTTGGCAGGGAACAGATACGCAGTATTTT.

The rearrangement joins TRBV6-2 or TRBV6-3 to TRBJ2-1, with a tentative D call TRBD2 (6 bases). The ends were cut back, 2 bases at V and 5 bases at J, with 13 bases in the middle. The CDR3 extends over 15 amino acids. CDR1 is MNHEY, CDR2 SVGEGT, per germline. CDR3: CASSYLPTSHNEQFF. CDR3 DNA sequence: TGTGCCAGCAGTTACCTCCCGACTAGTCACAATGAGCAGTTCTTC.

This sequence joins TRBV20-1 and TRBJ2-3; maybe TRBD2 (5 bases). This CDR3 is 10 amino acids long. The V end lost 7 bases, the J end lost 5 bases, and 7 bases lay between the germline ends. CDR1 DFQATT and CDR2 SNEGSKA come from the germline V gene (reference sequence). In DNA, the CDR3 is TGCAGTGTCCGGGGAGATACGCAGTATTTT. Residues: CSVRGDTQYF.

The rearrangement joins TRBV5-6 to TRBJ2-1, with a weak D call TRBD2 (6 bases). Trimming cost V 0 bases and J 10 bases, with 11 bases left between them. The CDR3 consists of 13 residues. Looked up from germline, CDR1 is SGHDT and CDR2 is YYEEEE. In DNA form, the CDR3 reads TGTGCCAGCAGCTTGGTCCCAGGGAGGGAGCAGTTCTTC. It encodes CASSLVPGREQFF.

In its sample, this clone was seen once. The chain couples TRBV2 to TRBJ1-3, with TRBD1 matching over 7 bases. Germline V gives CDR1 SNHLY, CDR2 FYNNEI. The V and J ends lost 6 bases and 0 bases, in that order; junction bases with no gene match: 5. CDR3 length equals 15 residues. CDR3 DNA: TGTGCCAGCAGGGGAGACAGGGTCTCTGGAAACACCATATATTTT. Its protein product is CASRGDRVSGNTIYF.

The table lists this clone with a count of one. CDR3 DNA: TGTGCCAGCAGCCCCAAGAATGGCGGCTTCGGGACCCAGTACTTC. Translated, it gives CASSPKNGGFGTQYF. The chain joins TRBV9 to TRBJ2-5; D unresolved. The V end was cut by 4 bases, the J end by 7 bases, with 20 bases between. The CDR3 contains 15 residues. Germline V CDR1 and CDR2: SGDLS, YYNGEE. The variable domain in full, completed from reference TRBV9 and TRBJ2-5, reads DSGVTQTPKHLITATGQRVTLRCSPRSGDLSVYWYQQSLDQGLQFLIQYYNGEERAKGNILERFSAQQFPDLHSELNLSSLELGDSALYFCASSPKNGGFGTQYFGPGTRLLVL.

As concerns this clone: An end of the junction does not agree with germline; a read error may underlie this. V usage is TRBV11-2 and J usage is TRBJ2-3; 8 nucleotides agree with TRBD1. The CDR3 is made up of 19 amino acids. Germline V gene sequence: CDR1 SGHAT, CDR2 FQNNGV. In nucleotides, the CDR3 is TGTGCCAGCAGCTTAGGCCGATTCCTACCCGGGACAGGATATACTTCGATTAATTTT. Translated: CASSLGRFLPGTGYTSINF.

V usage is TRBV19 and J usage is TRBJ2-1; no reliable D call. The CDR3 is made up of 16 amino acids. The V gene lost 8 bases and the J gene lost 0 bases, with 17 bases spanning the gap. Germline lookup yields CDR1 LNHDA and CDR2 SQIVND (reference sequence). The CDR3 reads CASSPLRASSYNEQFF. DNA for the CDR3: TGTGCCAGTTCCCCCTTAAGAGCAAGCTCCTACAATGAGCAGTTCTTC.

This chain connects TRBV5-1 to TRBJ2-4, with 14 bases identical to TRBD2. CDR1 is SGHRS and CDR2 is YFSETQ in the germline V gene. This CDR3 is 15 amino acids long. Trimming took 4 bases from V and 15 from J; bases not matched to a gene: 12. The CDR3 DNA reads TGCGCCAGCAGCGCGACCGGACTAGCGGGAGGTCTCGGGTACTTC. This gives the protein CASSATGLAGGLGYF. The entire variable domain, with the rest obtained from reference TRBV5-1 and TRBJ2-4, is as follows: KAGVTQTPRYLIKTRGQQVTLSCSPISGHRSVSWYQQTPGQGLQFLFEYFSETQRNKGNFPGRFSGRQFSNSRSEMNVSTLELGDSALYLCASSATGLAGGLGYFGAGTRLSVL.

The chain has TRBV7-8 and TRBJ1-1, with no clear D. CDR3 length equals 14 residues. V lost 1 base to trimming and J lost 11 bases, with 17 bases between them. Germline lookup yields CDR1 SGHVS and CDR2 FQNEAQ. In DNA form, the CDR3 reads TGTGCCAGCAGCTTAGGTGTGGTGGCCTGGGAGGCTTTCTTT. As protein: CASSLGVVAWEAFF.